Below are 5 T cell receptor beta chains sequenced from a single sample in a study of early T cells in non-severe SARS-CoV-2 infection. TCRdb re-derived calls from the 5' RACE reads in MiXCR, one entry per CDR3 protein. This table holds about 76,000 distinct CDR3 sequences, around 15% found once. Sample: whole blood. The receptors here all came from an adult who was a healthcare worker with PCR-confirmed SARS-CoV-2 infection or an uninfected control (not recorded which).

This clonotype was seen only a few times. A junction end diverges from the germline sequence, so it may reflect a read error. The V gene is TRBV7-7, the J gene TRBJ2-1, with D possibly matching TRBD2 (6 bases). This CDR3 is built from 15 residues. CDR1 SSHAT and CDR2 FNYEAQ come from the germline V gene (reference sequence). The CDR3 sequence: CASSLNSGAYNEQFF. The CDR3 nucleotides are TGTGCTAGCAGCTTAAATAGCGGCGCCTACAATGAGCAGTTCTTC.

The chain links TRBV7-9 to TRBJ2-7; D perhaps matches TRBD2 (6 bases). Germline V lookup: CDR1 SEHNR, CDR2 FQNEAQ (reference sequence). With 5 bases removed from V and 4 bases from J, the gap between germline ends came to 9 bases. The CDR3 is 12 residues long. The CDR3 is CASSRGAYEQYF. The CDR3 nucleotides read TGTGCCAGCAGCCGCGGGGCGTACGAGCAGTACTTC.

Concerning this clonotype: The conserved final phenylalanine or tryptophan is absent from the CDR3, which likely points to a read error. The chain has TRBV3-1 and TRBJ2-7; D may match TRBD1 or TRBD2 (5 bases each). V lost 0 bases to trimming and J lost 6 bases, with 9 bases between them. The CDR3 loop spans 13 amino acids. Per the germline V gene, CDR1 is LGHDT and CDR2 is YNNKEL (reference sequence). The CDR3 region is CASSQDGGVEQYI. The CDR3 nucleotides are TGTGCCAGCAGCCAAGATGGGGGAGTCGAGCAGTACATC.

Ten or more counts support this clonotype. The chain employs TRBV28 and TRBJ1-1; D gene uncertain. Per the germline V gene, CDR1 is MDHEN and CDR2 is SYDVKM. Trimming stripped 11 bases from V and 1 base from J, with 8 bases between. The CDR3 has 11 residues. The CDR3 nucleotides are TGTGCCTCGGAAGGGAACACTGAAGCTTTCTTT. Translating it yields CASEGNTEAFF.

This clonotype was found a few times. The genes are TRBV5-5 and TRBJ1-1; D not resolved. This CDR3 contains 15 residues. Germline CDR1 is SGHKS and CDR2 is YYEKEE (reference sequence). Trimming stripped 7 bases from V and 1 base from J, with 17 bases between. The CDR3 DNA follows: TGTGCCAGCTACCCCCGACCCGGTCCGAACACTGAAGCTTTCTTT. Protein: CASYPRPGPNTEAFF.